This entry lists 9 T cell receptor beta chains sequenced from one sample in a study of T cells after posttransplantation cyclophosphamide. Method: immunoSEQ multiplex PCR; TCRdb's copy keeps in-frame clones and lacks some. This repertoire holds about 34,000 clones, and none appear only once. Sequenced material: PBMCs. The receptors stem from a woman aged 50 to 60 in good health and a related stem cell transplant donor.

This clone occurred many times. This sequence joins TRBV6-2 or TRBV6-3 and TRBJ2-7, with 9 bases matching TRBD1. The CDR3 totals 14 residues. The V gene's germline CDR1 is MNHEY and CDR2 SVGEGT. V dropped 6 bases and J dropped 2; count of bases not matched to a gene: 5. CDR3 nucleotide sequence: TGTGCCAGCAGAACAGGGGGCGCCGCCTACGAGCAGTACTTC. Amino acid sequence: CASRTGGAAYEQYF.

This clone appeared a few times. This sequence joins TRBV6-1 and TRBJ2-3; maybe TRBD2 (6 bases). The germline V gene has CDR1 MNHNS and CDR2 SASEGT. CDR3 length: 14 residues. V gave up 6 bases and J gave up 0 bases, with 10 bases separating them. CDR3 sequence reads: CASRRGRSTDTQYF. The CDR3 DNA reads as TGTGCCAGCAGGCGGGGTCGGAGCACAGATACGCAGTATTTT.

This clone was seen more than once but under ten times. This chain joins TRBV15 and TRBJ2-7; 10 bases are shared with TRBD1. The germline V gene has CDR1 LNHNV and CDR2 YYDKDF (reference sequence). V lost 3 bases to trimming and J lost 4 bases; unmatched junction nucleotides: 12. The CDR3 spans 17 residues. CDR3 sequence reads: CATSSRDKTGGRYEQYF. Written as DNA, the CDR3 is TGTGCCACCAGCAGCAGAGATAAGACAGGGGGCCGATACGAGCAGTACTTC.

At least ten counts were recorded for this clone. The chain recombines TRBV19 with TRBJ2-5, with 8 bases matching TRBD1. The junction had 7 bases not matched to a gene; V was cut back by 2 bases and J by 5 bases. This CDR3 region has 15 residues. Germline assignment: CDR1 LNHDA and CDR2 SQIVND (reference sequence). The CDR3 region has the DNA TGTGCCAGTAGTATAACAGGGGGTTCGGTGGAGACCCAGTACTTC. Residues: CASSITGGSVETQYF.

This clone was observed at least ten times. The genes are TRBV6-6 and TRBJ2-7; 7 bases align to TRBD1. Looked up from germline, CDR1 is MNHNY and CDR2 is SVGAGI (reference sequence). Unmatched junction bases numbered 5, after V lost 4 bases and J lost 5 bases. CDR3 length: 13 residues. The CDR3 loop is CASSLRGHDEQYF. The CDR3 bases are TGTGCCAGCAGTTTGAGGGGGCACGACGAGCAGTACTTC.

This clone was counted at least ten times. The chain links TRBV6-4 to TRBJ1-1; D is unclear. Per the germline V gene, CDR1 is MRHNA and CDR2 is SNTAGT. The CDR3 contains 13 residues. The V end lost 6 bases, the J end lost 1 base, and 9 bases lay between the germline ends. The CDR3 DNA reads TGTGCCAGCAGAGATACAGAGAACACTGAAGCTTTCTTT. Translating gives CASRDTENTEAFF.

This clone has a handful of counts. This sequence joins TRBV10-3 and TRBJ1-2, with D unclear. V was cut by 5 bases and J by 6 bases, with 10 bases left in between. The germline CDR1 and CDR2 sequences are ENHRY and SYGVKD. The CDR3 has 12 amino acids. The CDR3 loop reads CAISLAGDGYTF. CDR3 DNA: TGTGCCATCAGTCTGGCAGGCGATGGCTACACCTTC.

This clone was seen many times. This sequence joins TRBV29-1 and TRBJ2-7; TRBD1 is a possible D gene (6 bases). In germline, CDR1 is SQVTM, CDR2 ANQGSEA. The CDR3 is 13 amino acids. Trimming left V 6 bases short and J 0 bases short, with 12 bases between. The DNA of the CDR3 is TGCAGCGTCACCCAGGGGAGCTCCTACGAGCAGTACTTC. The encoded protein is CSVTQGSSYEQYF.

This clone was seen many times. This chain joins TRBV19 and TRBJ2-1, with 14 bases fitting TRBD2. The germline gives CDR1 LNHDA, CDR2 SQIVND (reference sequence). The CDR3 is made up of 17 amino acids. Trimming cost V 5 bases and J 7 bases; bases outside gene matches: 10. The CDR3 nucleotides read TGTGCCAGTAGTGGACTAGCGGGAGGTCCCGTGACGAATGAGCAGTTCTTC. Amino acid sequence: CASSGLAGGPVTNEQFF.